This TCR beta chain was captured in a study of HIV-infected children after antiretroviral therapy interruption. Study background: Four children interrupted treatment; four stayed on continuous treatment. Most children had recorded EBV and CMV exposure.

This clonotype was recorded at least ten times. Antigen specificity is unknown. Whole-study findings and limits: Naive CD4+ sequences overlapped less between time points once interruption began.

RNA-based 3' RACE libraries used unique molecular identifiers. Each CDR3 protein is one row after TCRdb ran MiXCR on the 3' RACE reads. The sample has some 51,000 distinct CDR3 sequences; 4.3% are singletons. Treatment meaning: PENTA 11 planned treatment interruption arm or continuous ART arm. Sorting from thawed PBMCs isolated naive CD4+ CD45RA+ CD45RO- T cells. The starting material was CD45RA+ CD4+ T cells from PBMCs, pooled from several time points, obtained from a donor given antiretroviral therapy, either interrupted or continuous. Documented subset: naive CD4+ CD45RA+ CD45RO- T cells. The sequence came from a pool of human donors with HIV.

The CDR3 DNA sequence: TGCGCCAGCAGCCGCCAAGCCCAGGGACCACACAATGAGCAGTTCTTC. It specifies CASSRQAQGPHNEQFF. The rearrangement uses TRBV5-1 and TRBJ2-1; D is tentatively TRBD1 or TRBD2 (5 bases each). Trimming removed 4 bases at V and 5 bases at J, with 19 bases between. Germline loops: CDR1 SGHRS, CDR2 YFSETQ. The CDR3 runs to 16 residues. The full variable domain, completed using reference TRBV5-1 and TRBJ2-1, is KAGVTQTPRYLIKTRGQQVTLSCSPISGHRSVSWYQQTPGQGLQFLFEYFSETQRNKGNFPGRFSGRQFSNSRSEMNVSTLELGDSALYLCASSRQAQGPHNEQFFGPGTRLTVL.